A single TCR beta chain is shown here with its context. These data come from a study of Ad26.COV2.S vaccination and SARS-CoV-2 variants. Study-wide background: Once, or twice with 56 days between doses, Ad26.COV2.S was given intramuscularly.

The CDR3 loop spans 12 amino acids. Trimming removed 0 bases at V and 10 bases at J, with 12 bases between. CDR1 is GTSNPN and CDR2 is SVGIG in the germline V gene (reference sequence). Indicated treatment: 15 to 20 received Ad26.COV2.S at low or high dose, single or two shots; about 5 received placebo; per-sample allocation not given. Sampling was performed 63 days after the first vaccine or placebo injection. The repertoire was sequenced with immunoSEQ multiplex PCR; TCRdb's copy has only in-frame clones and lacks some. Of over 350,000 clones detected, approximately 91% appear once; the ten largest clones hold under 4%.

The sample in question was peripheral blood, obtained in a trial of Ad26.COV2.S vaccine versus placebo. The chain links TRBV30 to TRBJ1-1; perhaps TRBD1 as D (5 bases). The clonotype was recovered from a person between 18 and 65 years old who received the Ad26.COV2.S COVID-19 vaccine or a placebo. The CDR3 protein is CAWSVQSGGAFF. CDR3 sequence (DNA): TGTGCCTGGAGTGTACAGTCGGGGGGAGCTTTCTTT.